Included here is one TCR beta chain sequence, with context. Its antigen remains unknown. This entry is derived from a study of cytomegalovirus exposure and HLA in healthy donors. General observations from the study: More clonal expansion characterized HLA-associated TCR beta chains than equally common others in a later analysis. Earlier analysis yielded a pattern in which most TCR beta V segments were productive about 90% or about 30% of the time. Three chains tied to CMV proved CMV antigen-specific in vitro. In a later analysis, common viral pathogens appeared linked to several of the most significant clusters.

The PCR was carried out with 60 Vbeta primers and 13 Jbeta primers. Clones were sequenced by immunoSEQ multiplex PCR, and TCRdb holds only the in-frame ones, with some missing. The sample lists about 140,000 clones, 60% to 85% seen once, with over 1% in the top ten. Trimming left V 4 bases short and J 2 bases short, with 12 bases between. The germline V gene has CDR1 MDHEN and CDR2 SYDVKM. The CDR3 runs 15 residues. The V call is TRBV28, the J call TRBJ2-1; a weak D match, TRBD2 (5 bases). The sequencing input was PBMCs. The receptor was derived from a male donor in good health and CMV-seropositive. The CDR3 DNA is TGTGCCAGCAGTTCCCCTAGCCTAACCTACAATGAGCAGTTCTTC. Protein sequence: CASSSPSLTYNEQFF.